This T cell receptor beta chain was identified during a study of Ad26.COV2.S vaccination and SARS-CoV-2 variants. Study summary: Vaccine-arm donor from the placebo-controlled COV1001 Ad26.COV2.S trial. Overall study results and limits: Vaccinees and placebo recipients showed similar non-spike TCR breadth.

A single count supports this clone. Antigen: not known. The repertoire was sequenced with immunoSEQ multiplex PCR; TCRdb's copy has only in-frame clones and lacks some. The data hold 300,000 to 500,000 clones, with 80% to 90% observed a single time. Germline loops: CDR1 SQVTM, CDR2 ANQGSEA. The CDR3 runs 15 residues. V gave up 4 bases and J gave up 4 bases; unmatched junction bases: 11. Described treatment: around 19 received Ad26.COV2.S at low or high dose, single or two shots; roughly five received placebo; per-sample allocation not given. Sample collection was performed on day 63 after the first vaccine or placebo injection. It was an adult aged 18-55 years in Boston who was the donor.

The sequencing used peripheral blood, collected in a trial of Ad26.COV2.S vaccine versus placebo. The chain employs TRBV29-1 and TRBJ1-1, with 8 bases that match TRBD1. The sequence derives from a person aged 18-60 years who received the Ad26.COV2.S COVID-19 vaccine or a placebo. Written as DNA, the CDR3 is TGCAGCGTTGGTGGACAGGGCCTTACAACCACTGAAGCTTTCTTT. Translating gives CSVGGQGLTTTEAFF.